The clone carrying this T cell receptor beta chain was counted between two and nine times. The antigen is unknown. TCRdb used MiXCR to reprocess the 5' RACE reads, holding one entry per CDR3 protein. The sample shows about 59,000 distinct CDR3 sequences, roughly 3.2% of them seen only once. In germline, CDR1 is DFQATT, CDR2 SNEGSKA (reference sequence). The CDR3 has 13 residues. V lost 4 bases and J lost 2, with 12 bases in between. This sample stems from a study of neurological immune-mediated disorders. The study, taken as a whole, reports: The absence of shared CDR3 amino acid sequences among expanded clones across subjects suggests private repertoires in all groups.

This TCR was recovered from a woman aged 30 to 39 with multiple sclerosis. This chain connects TRBV20-1 to TRBJ2-7; the D gene could be TRBD1 or TRBD2 (7 bases each). Sequencing was done on a sample of PBMCs. The CDR3 protein is CSAIQGTTYEQYF. DNA for the CDR3: TGCAGTGCTATACAGGGGACTACCTACGAGCAGTACTTC.